These 21 T cell receptor beta chains share one sample of origin, sequenced in a study of shared clonotypes between healthy human individuals. Naive CD8 cells lacked CD45RO and underwent positive selection for CCR7, leaving out terminally differentiated effector memory CD45RA+ cells. Sequenced by immunoSEQ multiplex PCR; TCRdb stores in-frame clones only, minus some. Of 1.5 million to 2.5 million clones in the sample, around 96% were seen once. The specimen sequenced was naive CD8+ T cells sorted from blood. The receptors derive from a man younger than 35 in good health.

V is TRBV28 and J is TRBJ2-5; D uncertain. The CDR3 covers 11 residues. Germline CDR1 MDHEN, CDR2 SYDVKM. The V end lost 8 bases, the J end lost 5 bases, and 9 bases lay between the germline ends. CDR3 residues: CASSVLETQYF. The CDR3 region has the DNA TGTGCCAGCTCCGTTCTTGAGACCCAGTACTTC. The whole variable domain, filled in from reference TRBV28 and TRBJ2-5, reads DVKVTQSSRYLVKRTGEKVFLECVQDMDHENMFWYRQDPGLGLRLIYFSYDVKMKEKGDIPEGYSVSREKKERFSLILESASTNQTSMYLCASSVLETQYFGPGTRLLVL.

The chain carries TRBV9 and TRBJ1-3; no firm D call. Germline V gives CDR1 SGDLS, CDR2 YYNGEE. V gave up 0 bases and J gave up 8 bases, with 15 bases separating them. This CDR3 spans 15 amino acids. CDR3 loop: CASSVEGRSGDTIYF. The CDR3 nucleotides are TGTGCCAGCAGCGTAGAGGGTCGGAGCGGGGACACCATATATTTT.

V usage is TRBV5-1 and J usage is TRBJ2-3, with 9 bases lining up with TRBD2. The CDR3 sequence is 17 residues long. Germline V gene data show CDR1 as SGHRS and CDR2 as YFSETQ. Trimming took 3 bases from V and 6 from J; bases not matched to a gene: 14. The CDR3 DNA reads as TGCGCCAGCAGCTCCCTCCCGGTGCGGGAGGGCCTGGATACGCAGTATTTT. It specifies CASSSLPVREGLDTQYF.

As regards this clone: This CDR3 is also generated by other DNA sequences in the sample. The chain is built from TRBV19 and TRBJ2-3; no reliable D call. V was trimmed by 5 bases and J by 0 bases, leaving 6 bases between them. The germline V gene encodes CDR1 LNHDA and CDR2 SQIVND (reference sequence). This CDR3 spans 13 amino acids. CDR3 amino acids: CASSLDSTDTQYF. For the CDR3, the DNA is TGTGCCAGTAGTCTTGACAGCACAGATACGCAGTATTTT.

This chain uses TRBV4-3 with TRBJ1-1, with D unresolved. This CDR3 contains 16 residues. Germline V gene sequence: CDR1 LGHNA, CDR2 YSLEER. Trimming took off 0 bases at V and 0 bases at J, with 11 bases between the two ends. CDR3 nucleotide sequence: TGCGCCAGCAGCCAAGATGTTTTTGGGGTGAACACTGAAGCTTTCTTT. This translates into CASSQDVFGVNTEAFF.

The chain uses TRBV11-3 and TRBJ2-7; 14 bases fit TRBD2. This CDR3 spans 15 amino acids. V lost 4 bases and J lost 3; bases outside the gene matches: 2. CDR1 is SGHNT and CDR2 is YENEEA in the germline V gene. This chain's CDR3 is CASSSGTSGGYEQYF. The CDR3 nucleotides read TGTGCCAGCAGCTCCGGGACTAGCGGGGGCTACGAGCAGTACTTC.

This clone was recorded only once. This sequence joins TRBV4-1 and TRBJ1-1; no clear D. Trimming shortened V by 7 bases and J by 2 bases, and 11 bases separated the two germline ends. The CDR3 covers 13 residues. Germline CDR1 is MGHRA and CDR2 is YSYEKL. This chain's CDR3 is CASTYGPNTEAFF. DNA of the CDR3: TGCGCCAGCACCTACGGGCCCAACACTGAAGCTTTCTTT.

This clone was observed once. Other nucleotide sequences in the sample specify the same CDR3. Written as DNA, the CDR3 is TGTGCCAGCAGTTTACGAGGGTCGGCCTACGAGCAGTACTTC. It translates to CASSLRGSAYEQYF. This sequence joins TRBV28 and TRBJ2-7; a weak D match, TRBD2 (5 bases). The CDR3 length is 14 residues. Per the germline V gene, CDR1 is MDHEN and CDR2 is SYDVKM. Trimming removed 2 bases from V and 2 bases from J, with 10 bases in between.

The rearrangement uses TRBV6-5 and TRBJ1-3; D remains ambiguous. Trimming removed 4 bases at V and 0 bases at J, with 7 bases between. The germline gives CDR1 MNHEY, CDR2 SVGAGI. The CDR3 is made up of 14 amino acids. The CDR3 region has the DNA TGTGCCAGCAGTTCTTCCGGCTCTGGAAACACCATATATTTT. Amino acids: CASSSSGSGNTIYF.

V and J are TRBV28 and TRBJ2-7; D not resolved. The CDR3 is made up of 15 amino acids. Germline CDR1 reads MDHEN; CDR2 reads SYDVKM. The ends were cut back, 2 bases at V and 3 bases at J, with 14 bases in the middle. DNA of the CDR3: TGTGCCAGCAGTTTACTTGGTACCCTTGACTACGAGCAGTACTTC. It encodes CASSLLGTLDYEQYF.

A remark on this clone: A read error may produce the germline difference seen at one junction end. The chain has TRBV30 and TRBJ2-7; TRBD1 agrees at 11 bases. Germline CDR1 is GTSNPN and CDR2 is SVGIG (reference sequence). The length of the CDR3 is 13 residues. The CDR3 reads CAWSAGSGQGVVF. The CDR3 coding sequence is TGTGCCTGGAGCGCAGGGTCGGGACAGGGGGTCGTCTTC.

In DNA form, the CDR3 reads TGTGCCAGCAGCCTAAGTGAGGGAGACAATGAGCAGTTCTTC. This gives the protein CASSLSEGDNEQFF. V and J are TRBV7-3 and TRBJ2-1, with TRBD2 as a possible D gene (5 bases). The CDR3 runs to 14 residues. V dropped 5 bases and J dropped 5 bases, with 13 bases sitting between them. Germline CDR1 SGHTA, CDR2 FQGTGA. The variable domain in full, completed from reference TRBV7-3 and TRBJ2-1, reads GAGVSQTPSNKVTEKGKYVELRCDPISGHTALYWYRQSLGQGPEFLIYFQGTGAADDSGLPNDRFFAVRPEGSVSTLKIQRTERGDSAVYLCASSLSEGDNEQFFGPGTRLTVL.

The chain recombines TRBV5-1 with TRBJ2-7; D is possibly TRBD2 (5 bases). The germline V gene has CDR1 SGHRS and CDR2 YFSETQ. Trimming cost V 4 bases and J 2 bases, with 10 bases left between them. This CDR3 is 13 amino acids long. In DNA, the CDR3 is TGCGCCAGCAGCCGGACTTGGACCTACGAGCAGTACTTC. Translating it yields CASSRTWTYEQYF.

The chain carries TRBV29-1 and TRBJ1-2; perhaps TRBD1 as D (6 bases). Per the germline V gene, CDR1 is SQVTM and CDR2 is ANQGSEA. The CDR3 consists of 13 residues. The V end lost 6 bases, the J end lost 1 base, and 12 bases lay between the germline ends. This CDR3 is CSVREQGNYGYTF. The CDR3 DNA is TGCAGCGTGCGTGAACAGGGTAACTATGGCTACACCTTC.

The CDR3 sequence: CASSQVQGGDQPQHF. The CDR3, as DNA: TGCGCCAGCAGCCAGGTACAGGGGGGTGATCAGCCCCAGCATTTT. This chain joins TRBV4-3 and TRBJ1-5; 8 nucleotides agree with TRBD1. V was clipped by 3 bases and J by 5 bases; unmatched bases: 6. The CDR3 covers 15 residues. The germline V gene encodes CDR1 LGHNA and CDR2 YSLEER.

This chain connects TRBV5-6 to TRBJ2-1; TRBD2 agrees at 9 bases. The CDR3 has 16 amino acids. The V gene end was trimmed by 0 bases and the J gene end by 7 bases; junction bases not matched to a gene: 8. Per the germline V gene, CDR1 is SGHDT and CDR2 is YYEEEE. CDR3 loop: CASSLAGLAGWNEQFF. As DNA, the CDR3 is TGTGCCAGCAGCTTGGCAGGGCTAGCGGGGTGGAATGAGCAGTTCTTC.

The chain links TRBV7-2 to TRBJ2-1; D uncertain. Deletions cut 4 bases from V and 5 bases from J, with 15 bases between. The germline V gene encodes CDR1 SGHTA and CDR2 FQGNSA. The CDR3 covers 15 residues. The CDR3 reads CASSSFPRTDNEQFF. DNA of the CDR3: TGTGCCAGCAGCTCCTTTCCCCGGACGGACAATGAGCAGTTCTTC.

This chain joins TRBV4-1 and TRBJ1-2; D may be TRBD1 (5 bases). The CDR3 is 14 amino acids. Germline loops: CDR1 MGHRA, CDR2 YSYEKL. V gave up 1 base and J gave up 4 bases, with 10 bases separating them. CDR3 nucleotide sequence: TGCGCCAGCAGCCAAGTAGGGGAGGGCTATGGCTACACCTTC. Translating gives CASSQVGEGYGYTF.

The chain couples TRBV7-9 to TRBJ2-2; D is unclear. Per germline, CDR1 SEHNR and CDR2 FQNEAQ (reference sequence). This CDR3 contains 16 residues. Trimming took off 4 bases at V and 9 bases at J, with 21 bases between the two ends. CDR3 in amino acids: CASSSQTQAKYRELFF. The CDR3 DNA follows: TGTGCCAGCAGCTCCCAAACACAAGCTAAGTACCGGGAGCTGTTTTTT.

The chain is built from TRBV11-2 and TRBJ1-4; weak D call: TRBD1 (6 bases). CDR3 size: 13 residues. V lost 4 bases and J 8 bases, leaving 11 bases between the germline ends. CDR1 and CDR2 (germline): SGHAT, FQNNGV. The CDR3 here is CASSSLQGEKLFF. For the CDR3, the DNA is TGTGCCAGCAGCTCCCTACAGGGAGAAAAACTGTTTTTT.

This chain connects TRBV10-3 to TRBJ2-7; D not certain. Trimming removed 6 bases from V and 4 bases from J, with 13 bases in between. The germline gives CDR1 ENHRY, CDR2 SYGVKD. This CDR3 comprises 13 residues. CDR3 region: CAISIDRSYEQYF. CDR3 coding DNA: TGTGCCATCAGCATTGACCGATCTTACGAGCAGTACTTC.